These T cell receptor beta chains were read from a single sample in a study of tumor and adjacent non-tumor tissue in lung cancer. TCRdb re-called the multiplex PCR reads with MiXCR, one entry per CDR3 protein. The sample includes about 76,000 distinct CDR3 sequences, approximately 78% of them seen just once. Sequencing was carried out using distant non-tumor lung tissue. The source is a man aged 60-69 years with non-small cell lung cancer. CDR3s include the opening cysteine and the closing phenylalanine or tryptophan. D genes are given only for firm matches. The size field is filled for only some rows; it gives once, few, many or a size class.

NA NA TRBJ1-1 TRBV11-2 TGTGCCTGCAGCTTATTGTCCCGGGGAAACACCGAAGCTTTCTTT CACSLLSRGNTEAFF
NA NA TRBJ2-3 TRBV11-3 TGTGCCAGCAGCCTCACTCTAGGGGGCGGGGATAAGCAGTATTTT CASSLTLGGGDKQYF
NA NA TRBJ1-5 TRBV5-6 TGTCCCAGCAGTACCTACCAGGGACCAAGGCAGCCCCAGCATTTT CPSSTYQGPRQPQHF
NA TRBD2 TRBJ2-5 TRBV11-3 TGTGCCAGTAGCACTAGGGTGCGGGGGGAGACCCTGTACTTC CASSTRVRGETLYF
NA TRBD1 TRBJ2-3 TRBV20-1 TGCAGTATTAGAGTCAGTATGGGACAGGGGGTAGGACCCCGCACAGATACGCAGTATTTT CSIRVSMGQGVGPRTDTQYF
NA NA TRBJ1-1 TRBV10-1 TGCACCAGCAGTGAGTCGAGGGGGGGTCCTGAAACTTTCTTT CTSSESRGGPETFF
NA NA TRBJ2-7 TRBV7-9 TGTGCCAGCAGCCCTCGGGATGCCTACGAGCAGTACTTC CASSPRDAYEQYF
NA NA TRBJ2-1 TRBV6-1 TGTGCCAGCAGCGGGGCCGAATACAACGAGCAGTTCTTC CASSGAEYNEQFF
NA NA TRBJ2-1 TRBV11-2 TGCGCCAACAGCTTAGCCCTGGGGGATTACAATGAGCAGTTCTTC CANSLALGDYNEQFF
NA NA TRBJ1-2 TRBV4-3 TGCGCCAGTAGCCAAGAACAGGTGAACTATGGCTACACCTTC CASSQEQVNYGYTF
medium-sized TRBD1 TRBJ2-1 TRBV11-2 TGTGCCAGCAGCGTCGGGGACAGGGTTGATCACAATGAGCAGTTCTTC CASSVGDRVDHNEQFF
NA NA TRBJ2-1 TRBV5-6 TGTGCCAGCAGTCGCGGAGGTGAGCATATCTTC CASSRGGEHIF
NA NA TRBJ2-7 TRBV4-2 TGTGCCAGCAGCCAAGATTTGATTGCCCTGGGGCAGTACTTC CASSQDLIALGQYF
once TRBD1 TRBJ2-5 TRBV11-2 TGTGCCAGCAGGGACACACGAGGGGGCGGAGAGACCCAGTACTTC CASRDTRGGGETQYF
many NA TRBJ2-4 TRBV29-1 TGCAGCGGGGAGGGAGGGGGCGTCGGGAACATTCAGTACTTC CSGEGGGVGNIQYF
few NA TRBJ2-7 TRBV11-3 TGTGCCAGTAACTTAGATCATGGCAGGGCCTACGAGCAGTACTTC CASNLDHGRAYEQYF
NA NA TRBJ2-5 TRBV6-5 TGTACCAGCAGTGATACCGGGACCGCGGGGACCCAATACTTC CTSSDTGTAGTQYF
NA NA TRBJ2-1 TRBV6-5 TGTGCCAGCAGTCGGATGAACAATGAGGAGTTCTTC CASSRMNNEEFF
NA NA TRBJ2-3 TRBV7-9 TGTGCTAGCAGCCGGGACCCCGATACGCAGTGTTTT CASSRDPDTQCF
many NA TRBJ1-5 TRBV28 TGTGCCAGCAGTCCCTCGGGAAATAGCAATCAGCCCCAGCATTTT CASSPSGNSNQPQHF
NA NA TRBJ1-1 TRBV11-3 TGTGCCAGCAGCTCGCACGGACGGCAGGTTGAAGGTTTCTTT CASSSHGRQVEGFF
once NA TRBJ1-2 TRBV20-1 TGCGGTGCAGCCCCAGGGACTACTGTTGGCTACACCTTC CGAAPGTTVGYTF
NA NA TRBJ2-1 TRBV11-1 TGTGCCAGCAGCTTAGTGATGTCGGGTTATAATGAGCAGTTCTTC CASSLVMSGYNEQFF
NA TRBD2 TRBJ2-7 TRBV6-1 TGTCCCAGCAGTGTGCGGGAGGGCGGCTACAAGCAGTACTTC CPSSVREGGYKQYF
many TRBD2 TRBJ2-5 TRBV29-1 TGCAGCGTTGTGGGAGCGGGAGGTGGAGAGACCCAGTACTTC CSVVGAGGGETQYF
NA TRBD2 TRBJ2-1 TRBV4-2 TGTGCTAATAACCAAGATGGAACTAGCGGGGGGATTGAGCAGTTCTTC CANNQDGTSGGIEQFF
NA NA TRBJ2-7 TRBV5-5 NA CASSLGVAAGSYEQYF
NA TRBD2 TRBJ2-1 TRBV4-3 TGCGCCAGCGGCCAAGAGGGACTATACGAAGAGCAGTTCTTC CASGQEGLYEEQFF
NA NA TRBJ2-6 TRBV11-2 TGCGCCAGCGGTCCAACTAGTGGGGGAGCCACTGGGGCCAACGTCCTGACTTTC CASGPTSGGATGANVLTF
NA NA TRBJ2-6 TRBV11-2 TGTGTCAGCAGTCCAACTAGAGGGGGAGTCACTGGGGCCAACGTCCTGACCTTC CVSSPTRGGVTGANVLTF
NA NA TRBJ1-2 TRBV20-1 TGCAGTGCTAGAGAGGGACAAATCTATGGCTACACCTTC CSAREGQIYGYTF
NA NA TRBJ1-3 TRBV7-2 TGTGCTAGCAGCTTAATTGGACTGGCCTCTGGAAACACCATATATTTT CASSLIGLASGNTIYF
NA TRBD1 TRBJ2-7 TRBV5-4 TGTGCCAGCAGCTTCGGGACAGGGGAGGCCTACGAGCAGTACTTC CASSFGTGEAYEQYF
NA NA TRBJ2-1 TRBV12-5 TGTGCTACTGGCCACCGGAGATATGAGCAGTTCTTC CATGHRRYEQFF
NA NA TRBJ1-2 TRBV11-2 TGTGCTAGCAGCTTAGAAGCAGGGATGGGAGGCTACACCTTC CASSLEAGMGGYTF
NA TRBD2 TRBJ2-2 TRBV11-3 TGTGCCAGTAGCTGCCGGGGAGCGGGAGGATACATAGCCGGGGAGCTGTTTTTT CASSCRGAGGYIAGELFF
medium-sized TRBD1 TRBJ2-7 TRBV11-3 TGTGCCAGCAGCTCCCGACAGGGGGCTGGGTACGAGCAGTACTTC CASSSRQGAGYEQYF
many NA TRBJ2-7 TRBV28 TGTGCCAGCAGTTTTGGGGGAGGCTCCTACGAGCAGTACTTC CASSFGGGSYEQYF
NA NA TRBJ2-3 TRBV11-3 TGTGCCACCAGTCAACGGGGACAAGGGAGCACAGATACGCAGTATTTT CATSQRGQGSTDTQYF
NA TRBD2 TRBJ2-3 TRBV11-2 TGTGCCAGCAGCTTTTTACTAGCGGTGGTAGATACGCAATATTTT CASSFLLAVVDTQYF
NA TRBD1 TRBJ1-1 TRBV11-2 TGCGCCAGCAGCTTAGCCCCCGGGACAGGAGGGGCTTCCTTT CASSLAPGTGGASF
many NA TRBJ1-5 TRBV4-2 TGTGCCAGCAGCCAAGATCCGGACGGGGGCATAACTCGGCCCCAGCATTTT CASSQDPDGGITRPQHF
NA NA TRBJ2-3 TRBV20-1 TGCAGTGCTAGACTCACAGGTTCTAGCACAGATACACAGTATTTT CSARLTGSSTDTQYF
NA TRBD2 TRBJ2-1 TRBV20-1 TGCAGTGCTAACCCGACTAGCGGGAGGGTCAACGAGCAGCTCTTC CSANPTSGRVNEQLF
NA TRBD1 TRBJ2-3 TRBV6-1 TGTGCCAGTAGCCTGGGACAGGGGATCACAAATACGCAGTATTTT CASSLGQGITNTQYF
once NA TRBJ1-6 TRBV20-1 NA CSARVGQGTNSPFHF
NA NA TRBJ2-5 TRBV11-2 TGTGCCAGCAGATCCACAATGGGGGGTCCAAATGAGACCCAGTACTTC CASRSTMGGPNETQYF